These 28 T cell receptor beta chains were all obtained from the same sample, sequenced in a study of cytomegalovirus exposure and HLA in healthy donors (dated by TCRdb to about 2017). The library was made by the immunoSEQ multiplex PCR assay. For the multiplex PCR, a mixture combining 60 forward primers for TCR Vbeta segments and 13 reverse primers for TCR Jbeta segments was used. The table was pulled from immuneACCESS by TCRdb, which kept in-frame rearrangements only. Such tables lose some clones; where checked, under half of the loss comes from unresolved V genes, and the rest has no known cause. For this sample the table gives roughly 100,000 clones, of which around 10% were detected only once. The ten largest make up roughly 5% of the sample. Sequencing was done on a sample of PBMCs. The receptors were sampled from a man between 40 and 49 years old in good health and CMV-seropositive.

This clone appeared a few times. The DNA of the CDR3 is TGTGCCTGGAGTGTCCAAACTAGCGGTTTTATCGAGCAGTACTTC. Amino acids: CAWSVQTSGFIEQYF. The J gene is TRBJ2-7, the V gene TRBV30, with 8 bases fitting TRBD2. The trim removed 0 bases at V and 6 bases at J, leaving 10 bases unmatched. Germline V gene data show CDR1 as GTSNPN and CDR2 as SVGIG (reference sequence). CDR3 length equals 15 residues.

Only a few counts were recorded for this clone. The chain has TRBV15 and TRBJ1-4; D is undetermined. CDR3 length: 16 residues. Germline V gene sequence: CDR1 LNHNV, CDR2 YYDKDF (reference sequence). V shed 0 bases and J shed 7 bases, with 15 bases lying between them. This CDR3 is CATSRDYISRGEKLFF. For the CDR3, the DNA is TGTGCCACCAGCAGAGATTATATCTCCCGCGGTGAAAAACTGTTTTTT.

This rearrangement joins TRBV9 to TRBJ2-4, with D possibly matching TRBD2 (6 bases). Germline-derived CDR1 and CDR2 are SGDLS and YYNGEE. Trimming cost V 0 bases and J 3 bases, with 10 bases left between them. The CDR3 has 15 amino acids. CDR3 amino acids: CASSVGRDGKNIQYF. The CDR3 DNA is TGTGCCAGCAGCGTAGGGCGGGACGGCAAAAACATTCAGTACTTC.

V gene TRBV11-1 combines with J gene TRBJ2-3; the match to TRBD2 covers 10 bases. The CDR3 is 17 amino acids. Germline CDR1 and CDR2: SGHAT and FQDESV (reference sequence). J gave up 6 bases and V 5 bases, and 14 bases lay outside the gene matches. The CDR3 here is CASSQNGASGRGDTQYF. In DNA, the CDR3 is TGTGCCAGCAGCCAGAACGGAGCTAGCGGGAGAGGTGATACGCAGTATTTT.

The chain employs TRBV30 and TRBJ1-5; possibly TRBD1 for D (6 bases). Looked up from germline, CDR1 is GTSNPN and CDR2 is SVGIG (reference sequence). The germline V and J ends were trimmed by 1 base and 6 bases, with 10 bases remaining between them. The CDR3 has 13 amino acids. The CDR3, as DNA: TGTGCCTGGAGTGCGGGGGGCTTTCAGCCCCAGCATTTT. The encoded protein is CAWSAGGFQPQHF.

The genes are TRBV29-1 and TRBJ2-7, with TRBD2 matching 10 bases. The CDR3 has 13 residues. Unmatched junction bases numbered 4, after V lost 6 bases and J lost 2 bases. Germline assignment: CDR1 SQVTM and CDR2 ANQGSEA. The CDR3 nucleotides read TGCAGCGTCGGGACTAGCGTAACCTACGAGCAGTACTTC. Translated, it gives CSVGTSVTYEQYF.

In its sample, this clone was seen a few times. The chain is built from TRBV4-1 and TRBJ2-1; 10 bases align to TRBD2. Germline CDR1 reads MGHRA; CDR2 reads YSYEKL. The CDR3 consists of 16 residues. V dropped 1 base and J dropped 12; count of bases not matched to a gene: 12. The CDR3 protein is CASSQGWPSGSPWQFF. CDR3 DNA sequence: TGCGCCAGCAGCCAAGGTTGGCCTAGCGGGAGCCCCTGGCAGTTCTTC.

The V call is TRBV5-1, the J call TRBJ2-7; TRBD1 matches at 8 bases. This CDR3 is built from 14 residues. Germline assignment: CDR1 SGHRS and CDR2 YFSETQ. The V segment lost 0 bases and the J segment 5 bases; nucleotides outside the gene matches: 4. The CDR3 bases are TGCGCCAGCAGCTTGGGCCAGGGGGCCAACGAGCAGTACTTC. It encodes CASSLGQGANEQYF. Full variable domain (outside the CDR3, taken from reference TRBV5-1 and TRBJ2-7): KAGVTQTPRYLIKTRGQQVTLSCSPISGHRSVSWYQQTPGQGLQFLFEYFSETQRNKGNFPGRFSGRQFSNSRSEMNVSTLELGDSALYLCASSLGQGANEQYFGPGTRLTVT.

The rearrangement uses TRBV28 and TRBJ2-1; 8 positions agree with TRBD1. Germline lookup yields CDR1 MDHEN and CDR2 SYDVKM. CDR3 length: 15 amino acids. V lost 5 bases to trimming and J lost 6 bases; unmatched junction nucleotides: 9. The CDR3 nucleotides read TGTGCCAGCAGTCTATCCTCCAGGGGGCTCAATGAGCAGTTCTTC. Protein sequence: CASSLSSRGLNEQFF.

The chain couples TRBV4-3 to TRBJ2-2; the match to TRBD2 covers 7 bases. Germline CDR1 LGHNA, CDR2 YSLEER. There are 16 residues in the CDR3. Trimming took 5 bases from V and 5 from J; bases not matched to a gene: 11. The CDR3 DNA is TGCGCCAGCAGCTCCCGACTAGCTTCCATGACCGGGGAGCTGTTTTTT. Translating gives CASSSRLASMTGELFF.

The chain uses TRBV27 and TRBJ2-5, with D unresolved. The CDR3 is made up of 13 amino acids. Germline V gene data show CDR1 as MNHEY and CDR2 as SMNVEV (reference sequence). The V and J ends lost 1 base and 1 base respectively, with 4 bases between them. CDR3 amino acids: CASSLYSQETQYF. CDR3 sequence (DNA): TGTGCCAGCAGTTTATACAGCCAAGAGACCCAGTACTTC.

This clone was seen at least ten times. The rearrangement uses TRBV28 and TRBJ1-4, with 7 nucleotides matching TRBD1. The V gene end was trimmed by 6 bases and the J gene end by 0 bases; junction bases not matched to a gene: 4. Germline CDR1 reads MDHEN; CDR2 reads SYDVKM. CDR3 size: 15 residues. The CDR3 reads CASRSQGATNEKLFF. The CDR3, as DNA: TGTGCCAGCAGAAGTCAGGGGGCAACTAATGAAAAACTGTTTTTT.

This clone was counted between two and nine times. The chain uses TRBV15 and TRBJ2-5; unclear D gene. The end of the DNA aligns better with TRBJ2-7, so the J call may be wrong. Germline CDR1 is LNHNV and CDR2 is YYDKDF (reference sequence). The CDR3 extends over 16 amino acids. The CDR3 protein is CATSSPDDSLAYEQYF. As DNA, the CDR3 is TGTGCCACCAGCTCCCCCGACGACTCCTTAGCCTACGAGCAGTACTTC.

This clone came up a few times. V usage is TRBV4-2 and J usage is TRBJ1-4, with TRBD1 identical over 8 bases. V trimming: 6 bases; J trimming: 0 bases; junction bases outside the gene matches: 6. Germline V gives CDR1 LGHNA, CDR2 YNFKEQ. CDR3 length equals 16 residues. CDR3 coding DNA: TGTGCCAGCAGTCCTTACAGGGGGACAACTAATGAAAAACTGTTTTTT. Amino acid sequence: CASSPYRGTTNEKLFF.

V usage is TRBV7-3 and J usage is TRBJ2-1, with D possibly being TRBD2 (6 bases). Looked up from germline, CDR1 is SGHTA and CDR2 is FQGTGA. V lost 5 bases, J lost 9 bases, and 23 bases lay in between. CDR3 length: 16 amino acids. This chain's CDR3 is CASSLSSIGGASEQFF. CDR3 DNA sequence: TGTGCCAGCAGCCTGAGTTCAATAGGAGGGGCCAGTGAGCAGTTCTTC.

This clone was seen only a few times. The rearrangement links TRBV29-1 to TRBJ2-2; 7 bases fit TRBD2. The junction had 8 bases not matched to a gene; V was cut back by 6 bases and J by 7 bases. The germline CDR1 and CDR2 sequences are SQVTM and ANQGSEA. The CDR3 is made up of 13 amino acids. The CDR3 loop reads CSVGEGSGGELFF. The DNA for the CDR3 is TGCAGCGTGGGGGAGGGGTCCGGCGGGGAGCTGTTTTTT.

The rearrangement joins TRBV9 to TRBJ2-5, with TRBD1 as a possible D gene (5 bases). The V and J ends lost 3 bases and 5 bases respectively, with 11 bases between them. Germline CDR1 SGDLS, CDR2 YYNGEE. This CDR3 has 13 residues. CDR3 amino acids: CASSAPRAETQYF. The CDR3 DNA reads TGTGCCAGCAGCGCGCCCAGGGCGGAGACCCAGTACTTC.

This clone has just a few counts. The chain links TRBV6-5 to TRBJ2-2; a possible D gene is TRBD1 (5 bases). The CDR3 loop spans 15 amino acids. The germline V and J ends were trimmed by 7 bases and 1 base, with 13 bases remaining between them. Per germline, CDR1 MNHEY and CDR2 SVGAGI. This chain's CDR3 is CASIKAGQNTGELFF. The CDR3 DNA reads TGTGCCAGCATCAAGGCTGGACAGAACACCGGGGAGCTGTTTTTT.

A few counts support this clone. V usage is TRBV29-1 and J usage is TRBJ2-5; weak D call: TRBD2 (6 bases). The V gene lost 6 bases and the J gene lost 2 bases, with 10 bases spanning the gap. The CDR3 consists of 12 residues. The germline gives CDR1 SQVTM, CDR2 ANQGSEA. This CDR3 reads CSVGGGQETQYF. CDR3 bases: TGCAGCGTGGGCGGAGGGCAAGAGACCCAGTACTTC. Full variable domain (outside the CDR3, taken from reference TRBV29-1 and TRBJ2-5): SAVISQKPSRDICQRGTSLTIQCQVDSQVTMMFWYRQQPGQSLTLIATANQGSEATYESGFVIDKFPISRPNLTFSTLTVSNMSPEDSSIYLCSVGGGQETQYFGPGTRLLVL.

The J gene is TRBJ1-1, the V gene TRBV30; D unresolved. In germline, CDR1 is GTSNPN, CDR2 SVGIG (reference sequence). This CDR3 has 14 amino acids. The germline V and J ends were trimmed by 1 base and 3 bases, with 12 bases remaining between them. CDR3 nucleotides: TGTGCCTGGAGTGCCAATCTGGAGTACACTGAAGCTTTCTTT. Protein product: CAWSANLEYTEAFF.

V gene TRBV12-5 combines with J gene TRBJ2-3; a weak D match, TRBD2 (6 bases). The ends were cut back, 9 bases at V and 1 base at J, with 11 bases in the middle. The CDR3 is 13 residues long. Germline assignment: CDR1 LGHNT and CDR2 FRNRAP. The DNA for the CDR3 is TGTGCTAGCGGGCGGGGCCGCACAGATACGCAGTATTTT. Its translation is CASGRGRTDTQYF. Drawing the rest from reference TRBV12-5 and TRBJ2-3, the complete variable domain is DARVTQTPRHKVTEMGQEVTMRCQPILGHNTVFWYRQTMMQGLELLAYFRNRAPLDDSGMPKDRFSAEMPDATLATLKIQPSEPRDSAVYFCASGRGRTDTQYFGPGTRLTVL.

A few counts support this clone. V gene TRBV13 combines with J gene TRBJ1-2; D is possibly TRBD1 (5 bases). The CDR3 is 16 amino acids. In germline, CDR1 is PRHDT, CDR2 FYEKMQ (reference sequence). The V gene lost 5 bases and the J gene lost 6 bases, with 22 bases spanning the gap. CDR3 amino acids: CASSLGRGSQVDGYTF. Here the CDR3 DNA reads TGTGCCAGCAGCCTGGGGCGGGGGTCCCAAGTGGATGGCTACACCTTC.

This clone was found a few times. The chain joins TRBV19 to TRBJ1-5; D may be TRBD1 (5 bases). Germline values: CDR1 LNHDA, CDR2 SQIVND (reference sequence). The CDR3 totals 15 residues. V lost 1 base to trimming and J lost 6 bases, with 13 bases between them. The CDR3 sequence: CASSIVGQLTQPQHF. Written as DNA, the CDR3 is TGTGCCAGTAGTATAGTTGGACAATTGACTCAGCCCCAGCATTTT.

This clone was counted only a few times. This chain connects TRBV7-8 to TRBJ2-1, with D unresolved. The germline V gene has CDR1 SGHVS and CDR2 FQNEAQ. This CDR3 contains 14 residues. V gave up 3 bases and J gave up 4 bases, with 10 bases separating them. DNA for the CDR3: TGTGCCAGCAGCTTCCCTACCCCGTACAATGAGCAGTTCTTC. Amino acids: CASSFPTPYNEQFF. Supplemented by reference TRBV7-8 and TRBJ2-1, the full variable domain reads GAGVSQSPRYKVAKRGQDVALRCDPISGHVSLFWYQQALGQGPEFLTYFQNEAQLDKSGLPSDRFFAERPEGSVSTLKIQRTQQEDSAVYLCASSFPTPYNEQFFGPGTRLTVL.

The genes are TRBV18 and TRBJ2-7; D possibly corresponds to TRBD1 (5 bases). Trimming took off 0 bases at V and 0 bases at J, with 18 bases between the two ends. There are 18 residues in the CDR3. The germline CDR1 and CDR2 sequences are KGHSH and LQKENI. CDR3 in amino acids: CASSPPSTKGQRSYEQYF. DNA of the CDR3: TGTGCCAGCTCACCACCGAGTACCAAGGGGCAACGCTCCTACGAGCAGTACTTC.

A few counts support this clone. The CDR3 nucleotides read TGCGCCAGCAGCCAGATCCCGGGACAGGGTTTATCTGAAGCTTTCTTT. Protein product: CASSQIPGQGLSEAFF. This rearrangement joins TRBV4-1 to TRBJ1-1; TRBD1 aligns across 9 bases. The V gene end was trimmed by 3 bases and the J gene end by 6 bases; junction bases not matched to a gene: 11. The CDR3 is 16 amino acids. Germline loops: CDR1 MGHRA, CDR2 YSYEKL.

V is TRBV20-1 and J is TRBJ2-7; TRBD1 matches 7 bases. The germline gives CDR1 DFQATT, CDR2 SNEGSKA (reference sequence). Unmatched junction bases numbered 6, after V lost 5 bases and J lost 11 bases. There are 10 residues in the CDR3. The CDR3 sequence is CSAVYRGEYF. As DNA, the CDR3 is TGCAGTGCTGTTTACAGGGGAGAGTACTTC.

The chain joins TRBV13 to TRBJ2-1; 8 nucleotides line up with TRBD2. Unmatched junction bases numbered 3, after V lost 0 bases and J lost 8 bases. The CDR3 is 14 amino acids. The V gene's germline CDR1 is PRHDT and CDR2 FYEKMQ (reference sequence). The CDR3 sequence: CASSLGPAGDEQFF. The DNA for the CDR3 is TGTGCCAGCAGCTTAGGTCCAGCGGGAGATGAGCAGTTCTTC.